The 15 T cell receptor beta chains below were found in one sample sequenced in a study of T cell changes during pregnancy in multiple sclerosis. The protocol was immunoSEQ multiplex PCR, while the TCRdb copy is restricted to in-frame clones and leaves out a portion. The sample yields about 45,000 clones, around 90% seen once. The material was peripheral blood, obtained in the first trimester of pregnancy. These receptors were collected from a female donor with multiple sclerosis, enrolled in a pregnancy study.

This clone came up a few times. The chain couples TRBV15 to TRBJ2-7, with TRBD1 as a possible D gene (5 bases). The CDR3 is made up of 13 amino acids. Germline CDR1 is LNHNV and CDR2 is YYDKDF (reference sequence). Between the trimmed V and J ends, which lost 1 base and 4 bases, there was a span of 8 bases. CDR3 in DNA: TGTGCCACCAGCAGAGGACAGCAATACGAGCAGTACTTC. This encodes CATSRGQQYEQYF.

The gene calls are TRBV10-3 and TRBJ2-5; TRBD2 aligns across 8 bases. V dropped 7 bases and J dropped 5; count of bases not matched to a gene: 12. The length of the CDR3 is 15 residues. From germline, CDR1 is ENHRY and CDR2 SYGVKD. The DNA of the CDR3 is TGTGCCATCACCGGAGTGGCGGGGGGTATGGAGACCCAGTACTTC. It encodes CAITGVAGGMETQYF.

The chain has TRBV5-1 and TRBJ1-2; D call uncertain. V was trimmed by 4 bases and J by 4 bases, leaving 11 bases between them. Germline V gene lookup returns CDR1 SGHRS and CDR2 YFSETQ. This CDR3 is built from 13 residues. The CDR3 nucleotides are TGCGCCAGCAGCCTAGGAGGGAGCTATGGCTACACCTTC. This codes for CASSLGGSYGYTF.

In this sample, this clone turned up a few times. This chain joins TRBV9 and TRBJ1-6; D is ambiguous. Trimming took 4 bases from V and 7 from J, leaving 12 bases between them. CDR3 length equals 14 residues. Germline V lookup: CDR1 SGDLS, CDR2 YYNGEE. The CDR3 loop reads CASSIRRENSPLHF. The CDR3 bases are TGTGCCAGCAGCATTAGACGGGAGAATTCACCCCTCCACTTT.

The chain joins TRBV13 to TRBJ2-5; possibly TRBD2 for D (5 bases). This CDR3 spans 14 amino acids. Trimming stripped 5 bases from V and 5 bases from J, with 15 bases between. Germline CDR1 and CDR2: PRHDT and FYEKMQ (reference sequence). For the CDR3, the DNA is TGTGCCAGCAGCCATTCATGGGGAGAGGAGACCCAGTACTTC. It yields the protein CASSHSWGEETQYF. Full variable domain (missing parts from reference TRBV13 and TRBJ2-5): AAGVIQSPRHLIKEKRETATLKCYPIPRHDTVYWYQQGPGQDPQFLISFYEKMQSDKGSIPDRFSAQQFSDYHSELNMSSLELGDSALYFCASSHSWGEETQYFGPGTRLLVL.

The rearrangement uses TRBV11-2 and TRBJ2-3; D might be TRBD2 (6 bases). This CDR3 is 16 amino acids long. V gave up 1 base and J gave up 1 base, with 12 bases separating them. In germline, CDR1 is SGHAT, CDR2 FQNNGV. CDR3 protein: CASSLGAGYRTDTQYF. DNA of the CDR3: TGTGCCAGCAGCTTAGGGGCGGGATACCGCACAGATACGCAGTATTTT.

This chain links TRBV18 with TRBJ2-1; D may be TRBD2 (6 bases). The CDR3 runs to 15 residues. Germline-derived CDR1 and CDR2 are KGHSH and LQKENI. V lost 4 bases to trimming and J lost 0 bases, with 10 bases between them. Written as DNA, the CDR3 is TGTGCCAGCTCACTCGGGGGTAGCTCCTACAATGAGCAGTTCTTC. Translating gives CASSLGGSSYNEQFF.

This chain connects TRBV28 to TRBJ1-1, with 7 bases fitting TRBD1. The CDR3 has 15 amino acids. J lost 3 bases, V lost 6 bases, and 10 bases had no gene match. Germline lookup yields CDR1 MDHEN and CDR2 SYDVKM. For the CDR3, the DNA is TGTGCCAGCAGACTGACAGGGCTCCGGGACACTGAAGCTTTCTTT. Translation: CASRLTGLRDTEAFF.

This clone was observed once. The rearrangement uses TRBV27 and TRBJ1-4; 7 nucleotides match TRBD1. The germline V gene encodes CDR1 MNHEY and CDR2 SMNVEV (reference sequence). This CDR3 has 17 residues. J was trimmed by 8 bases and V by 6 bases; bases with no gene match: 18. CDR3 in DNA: TGTGCCAGCAGCCGTAGTCACACCACAGGGGTCCCCGAAAAACTGTTTTTT. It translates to CASSRSHTTGVPEKLFF.

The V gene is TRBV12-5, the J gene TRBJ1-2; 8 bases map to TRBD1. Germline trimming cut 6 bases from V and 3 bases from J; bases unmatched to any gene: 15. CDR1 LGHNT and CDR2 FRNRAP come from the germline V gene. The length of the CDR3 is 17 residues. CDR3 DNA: TGTGCTAGTGGAAATATGGGCAGGGGGCGCGGCGACTATGGCTACACCTTC. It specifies CASGNMGRGRGDYGYTF.

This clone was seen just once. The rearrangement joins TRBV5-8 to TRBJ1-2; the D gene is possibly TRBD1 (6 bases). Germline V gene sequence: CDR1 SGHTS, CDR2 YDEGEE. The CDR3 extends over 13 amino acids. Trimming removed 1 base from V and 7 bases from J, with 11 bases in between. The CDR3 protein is CASSLYREGGYTF. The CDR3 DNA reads TGTGCCAGCAGCTTGTACAGGGAAGGTGGCTACACCTTC.

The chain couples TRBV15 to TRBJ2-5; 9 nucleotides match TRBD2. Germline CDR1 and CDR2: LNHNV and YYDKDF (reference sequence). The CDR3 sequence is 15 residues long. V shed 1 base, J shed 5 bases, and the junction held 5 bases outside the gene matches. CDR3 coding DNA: TGTGCCACCAGCAGAGTAGGACTAGCGACGGAGACCCAGTACTTC. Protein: CATSRVGLATETQYF. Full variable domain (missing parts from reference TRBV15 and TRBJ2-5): DAMVIQNPRYQVTQFGKPVTLSCSQTLNHNVMYWYQQKSSQAPKLLFHYYDKDFNNEADTPDNFQSRRPNTSFCFLDIRSPGLGDTAMYLCATSRVGLATETQYFGPGTRLLVL.

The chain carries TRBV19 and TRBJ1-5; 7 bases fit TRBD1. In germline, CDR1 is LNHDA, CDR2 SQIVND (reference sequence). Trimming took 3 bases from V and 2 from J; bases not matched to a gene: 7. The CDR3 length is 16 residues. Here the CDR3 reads CASSIWGQLGNQPQHF. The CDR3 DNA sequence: TGTGCCAGTAGTATTTGGGGACAGTTAGGCAATCAGCCCCAGCATTTT.

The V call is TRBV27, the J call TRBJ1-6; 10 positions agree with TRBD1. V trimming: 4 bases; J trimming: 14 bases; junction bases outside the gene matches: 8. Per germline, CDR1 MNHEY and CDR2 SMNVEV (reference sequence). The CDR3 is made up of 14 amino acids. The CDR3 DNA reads TGTGCCAGCAGTTCAGGACAGGGGGGGTGGACCCTCCACTTT. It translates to CASSSGQGGWTLHF.

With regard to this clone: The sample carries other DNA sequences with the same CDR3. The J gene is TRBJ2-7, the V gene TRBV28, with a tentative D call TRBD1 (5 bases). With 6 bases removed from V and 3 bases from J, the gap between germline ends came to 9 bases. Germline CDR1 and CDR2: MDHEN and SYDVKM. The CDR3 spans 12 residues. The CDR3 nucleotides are TGTGCCAGCAGGGACACTTTCTACGAGCAGTACTTC. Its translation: CASRDTFYEQYF.